The following is a TCR beta chain sequence with its context. The data originate from a study of shared clonotypes between healthy human individuals. Study-wide background: Each donor had three CD4 naive, three CD4 memory, two CD8 naive and one CD8 memory plate.

Genomic DNA (from each subset) was split evenly across several immunoSEQ plates. The protocol was immunoSEQ multiplex PCR, while the TCRdb copy is restricted to in-frame clones and leaves out a portion. The sample has roughly 2.1 million clones; approximately 94% are singletons. Selected positively for CCR7 and CD45RO-negative, naive CD8 cells excluded terminally differentiated effector memory CD45RA+ cells. The CDR3 is 13 amino acids. Looked up from germline, CDR1 is MNHEY and CDR2 is SMNVEV (reference sequence). The ends were cut back, 11 bases at V and 5 bases at J, with 19 bases in the middle. Sequencing was performed on naive CD8+ T cells from PBMCs. The V and J genes are TRBV27 and TRBJ2-7; D assignment may be TRBD1 or TRBD2 (6 bases each). This clonotype was sampled from a man between 18 and 29 years old in good health. Some clones in this sample may be carry-over from other donors' samples. CDR3 coding DNA: TGTGCCGCGGGACACTCCTATTTCCACGAGCAGTACTTC. Its protein is CAAGHSYFHEQYF.